A single sample gave rise to the 31 T cell receptor beta chains below, sequenced in a study of OX40 agonist ivuxolimab in advanced cancers. Assay: immunoSEQ multiplex PCR; the TCRdb copy retains only in-frame clones and omits some. The table includes fewer than 95,000 clones, 90% to 95% detected once. The material was CD4+ or CD8+ T cells sorted from blood, obtained in a trial of the OX40 agonist ivuxolimab. These receptors were obtained from an adult with an advanced solid tumor such as melanoma, head and neck, liver or kidney cancer.

V gene TRBV19 combines with J gene TRBJ2-5; 10 bases are a match to TRBD2. After removal of 7 bases from V and 5 bases from J, the junction contained 10 bases not matched to a gene. The length of the CDR3 is 15 residues. Germline V gives CDR1 LNHDA, CDR2 SQIVND (reference sequence). CDR3 loop: CASMAASGRRETQYF. The CDR3 DNA reads as TGTGCCAGTATGGCGGCTAGCGGGAGAAGGGAGACCCAGTACTTC.

This clone was counted a single time. The chain uses TRBV9 and TRBJ1-2, with TRBD1 matching over 7 bases. The CDR3 has 15 amino acids. The V gene end was trimmed by 4 bases and the J gene end by 5 bases; junction bases not matched to a gene: 11. Germline V gives CDR1 SGDLS, CDR2 YYNGEE. The CDR3 is CASSRGIQGDYGYTF. DNA of the CDR3: TGTGCCAGCAGCAGAGGGATCCAGGGGGATTATGGCTACACCTTC.

The chain is built from TRBV11-2 and TRBJ1-1; 8 nucleotides line up with TRBD1. V trimming: 1 base; J trimming: 4 bases; junction bases outside the gene matches: 8. The CDR3 has 16 amino acids. The germline V gene encodes CDR1 SGHAT and CDR2 FQNNGV. The CDR3 is CASSLAAGRGPTEAFF. The CDR3 DNA follows: TGTGCCAGCAGCTTAGCAGCGGGCAGGGGGCCCACTGAAGCTTTCTTT.

This clone was found once. The chain links TRBV28 to TRBJ1-1, with no clear D. Germline-derived CDR1 and CDR2 are MDHEN and SYDVKM. CDR3 length equals 11 residues. Trimming cost V 7 bases and J 4 bases, with 7 bases left between them. The CDR3 region has the DNA TGTGCCAGCACGGTGGGCACTGAAGCTTTCTTT. Translation: CASTVGTEAFF.

This chain joins TRBV27 and TRBJ1-4, with no clear D. Trimming took 5 bases from V and 7 from J, leaving 11 bases between them. Germline values: CDR1 MNHEY, CDR2 SMNVEV (reference sequence). The CDR3 loop spans 13 amino acids. The DNA for the CDR3 is TGTGCCAGCAGTGCAATGTGGGGTGAAAAACTGTTTTTT. The encoded protein is CASSAMWGEKLFF.

The genes are TRBV30 and TRBJ1-6; D remains unclear. V dropped 1 base and J dropped 11 bases, with 12 bases sitting between them. The CDR3 runs to 13 residues. The germline V gene has CDR1 GTSNPN and CDR2 SVGIG (reference sequence). CDR3 nucleotide sequence: TGTGCCTGGAGTGGAGAGTCCGGGACACCCCTCCACTTT. Translated, it gives CAWSGESGTPLHF.

The chain joins TRBV5-1 to TRBJ2-7; weak D call: TRBD1 (5 bases). Trimming shortened V by 0 bases and J by 0 bases, and 13 bases separated the two germline ends. Germline V CDR1 and CDR2: SGHRS, YFSETQ. CDR3 size: 16 residues. CDR3 in amino acids: CASSLEGVLSSYEQYF. The CDR3 coding sequence is TGCGCCAGCAGCTTGGAAGGGGTCTTGAGCTCCTACGAGCAGTACTTC.

The V gene is TRBV15, the J gene TRBJ2-5; D perhaps matches TRBD1 (5 bases). With 0 bases removed from V and 5 bases from J, the gap between germline ends came to 13 bases. Per germline, CDR1 LNHNV and CDR2 YYDKDF (reference sequence). The CDR3 loop spans 15 amino acids. Here the CDR3 reads CATSRDRIPGETQYF. DNA of the CDR3: TGTGCCACCAGCAGAGATAGAATCCCAGGGGAGACCCAGTACTTC.

DNA for the CDR3: TGTGCCAGCAGCCTCAGCGGACTAGCGGGGCGGCTATACAATGAGCAGTTCTTC. Encoded protein: CASSLSGLAGRLYNEQFF. The chain joins TRBV7-2 to TRBJ2-1, with 12 bases fitting TRBD2. Germline V gene sequence: CDR1 SGHTA, CDR2 FQGNSA. V trimming: 5 bases; J trimming: 4 bases; junction bases outside the gene matches: 12. The CDR3 has 18 amino acids. The variable domain in full, with the rest retrieved from reference TRBV7-2 and TRBJ2-1, is GAGVSQSPSNKVTEKGKDVELRCDPISGHTALYWYRQSLGQGLEFLIYFQGNSAPDKSGLPSDRFSAERTGGSVSTLTIQRTQQEDSAVYLCASSLSGLAGRLYNEQFFGPGTRLTVL.

The J gene is TRBJ2-7, the V gene TRBV19; 9 nucleotides align to TRBD2. V trimming: 7 bases; J trimming: 7 bases; junction bases outside the gene matches: 14. CDR3 length: 15 residues. Germline CDR1 and CDR2: LNHDA and SQIVND (reference sequence). CDR3 sequence (DNA): TGTGCCAGTAACTCCCCGGGACTAGCTACGAGGGAGCAGTACTTC. It specifies CASNSPGLATREQYF.

The chain is built from TRBV7-2 and TRBJ2-7; 7 nucleotides line up with TRBD1. V lost 5 bases to trimming and J lost 6 bases; unmatched junction nucleotides: 10. This CDR3 has 14 amino acids. Germline assignment: CDR1 SGHTA and CDR2 FQGNSA. CDR3 sequence (DNA): TGTGCCAGCAGCCCTCGGACAGGCACGGGCGAGCAGTACTTC. Amino acids: CASSPRTGTGEQYF.

The rearrangement uses TRBV2 and TRBJ1-3; no definite D call. Trimming took 7 bases from V and 7 from J, leaving 14 bases between them. The CDR3 length is 13 residues. The V gene's germline CDR1 is SNHLY and CDR2 FYNNEI. CDR3 coding DNA: TGTGCCAGCACCGAAACGGTGCGGAACACCATATATTTT. Amino acid sequence: CASTETVRNTIYF.

This chain links TRBV7-9 with TRBJ1-3; D uncertain. With 10 bases removed from V and 4 bases from J, the gap between germline ends came to 14 bases. The CDR3 is made up of 13 amino acids. In germline, CDR1 is SEHNR, CDR2 FQNEAQ (reference sequence). CDR3 region: CATRLAAGNTIYF. In DNA, the CDR3 is TGTGCCACAAGGCTGGCCGCCGGAAACACCATATATTTT.

The chain employs TRBV4-3 and TRBJ1-4, with TRBD1 matching over 7 bases. CDR3 size: 16 residues. V was pared by 3 bases and J by 3 bases, with 7 bases of the junction left unmatched. Per the germline V gene, CDR1 is LGHNA and CDR2 is YSLEER. The CDR3 spells CASSQGLGTANEKLFF. The CDR3 DNA sequence: TGCGCCAGCAGCCAGGGACTTGGGACAGCTAATGAAAAACTGTTTTTT.

This chain links TRBV5-1 with TRBJ2-5; 7 bases line up with TRBD1. This CDR3 region has 14 residues. Trimming at V came to 4 bases and at J to 2 bases, leaving 5 bases not matched to a gene. The germline gives CDR1 SGHRS, CDR2 YFSETQ. CDR3 loop: CASSRDRGQETQYF. As DNA, the CDR3 is TGCGCCAGCAGCCGGGACAGAGGGCAAGAGACCCAGTACTTC.

The chain has TRBV10-3 and TRBJ2-3; 14 positions match TRBD2. Germline V lookup: CDR1 ENHRY, CDR2 SYGVKD. Germline trimming cut 8 bases from V and 4 bases from J; bases unmatched to any gene: 8. The CDR3 length is 16 residues. The CDR3 DNA reads TGTGCCATCCGTCCCGGGACTAGCGGGAGTTCAGATACGCAGTATTTT. It specifies CAIRPGTSGSSDTQYF.

The chain uses TRBV7-2 and TRBJ2-7; TRBD1 is a possible D gene (6 bases). V lost 5 bases and J 1 base, leaving 12 bases between the germline ends. Germline CDR1 SGHTA, CDR2 FQGNSA. The CDR3 contains 14 residues. As DNA, the CDR3 is TGTGCCAGCAGCCCGCGACAGGCATCCTACGAGCAGTACTTC. It translates to CASSPRQASYEQYF. Using reference TRBV7-2 and TRBJ2-7 for the parts outside the CDR3, the full variable domain is GAGVSQSPSNKVTEKGKDVELRCDPISGHTALYWYRQSLGQGLEFLIYFQGNSAPDKSGLPSDRFSAERTGGSVSTLTIQRTQQEDSAVYLCASSPRQASYEQYFGPGTRLTVT.

The chain uses TRBV5-1 and TRBJ2-6; D possibly uses TRBD1 or TRBD2 (5 bases each). Trimming pared 7 bases from V and 2 bases from J, leaving 13 bases between. The CDR3 sequence is 15 residues long. Germline V gene sequence: CDR1 SGHRS, CDR2 YFSETQ. CDR3 residues: CASGRGETGANVLTF. The CDR3 DNA is TGCGCCAGCGGTAGAGGGGAGACTGGGGCCAACGTCCTGACTTTC.

The J gene is TRBJ2-5, the V gene TRBV18; 12 positions agree with TRBD2. This CDR3 is 15 amino acids long. Germline trimming cut 4 bases from V and 3 bases from J; bases unmatched to any gene: 3. Germline CDR1 is KGHSH and CDR2 is LQKENI. CDR3 amino acids: CASSLGLAGKETQYF. The CDR3 DNA reads TGTGCCAGCTCACTAGGACTAGCGGGGAAAGAGACCCAGTACTTC.

This sequence joins TRBV5-1 and TRBJ2-7; D is unresolved. V was trimmed by 0 bases and J by 0 bases, leaving 19 bases between them. The CDR3 totals 18 residues. Germline V CDR1 and CDR2: SGHRS, YFSETQ. The CDR3, as DNA: TGCGCCAGCAGCTTGGCGCCTAGTCAGTTGGGCAGCTCCTACGAGCAGTACTTC. This gives the protein CASSLAPSQLGSSYEQYF.

V gene TRBV19 combines with J gene TRBJ2-2; a possible D gene is TRBD1 (6 bases). The CDR3 is made up of 14 amino acids. Germline CDR1 is LNHDA and CDR2 is SQIVND (reference sequence). The V end lost 3 bases, the J end lost 6 bases, and 11 bases lay between the germline ends. CDR3 protein: CASSITTGPGELFF. The CDR3 DNA reads TGTGCCAGTAGTATTACGACAGGCCCCGGGGAGCTGTTTTTT.

This chain links TRBV6-5 with TRBJ1-6, with a tentative D call TRBD1 (6 bases). The CDR3 is 15 amino acids. Germline-derived CDR1 and CDR2 are MNHEY and SVGAGI. V dropped 2 bases and J dropped 5 bases, with 10 bases sitting between them. Here the CDR3 reads CASSYATGNNSPLHF. CDR3 DNA sequence: TGTGCCAGCAGTTACGCCACAGGGAATAATTCACCCCTCCACTTT.

The chain is built from TRBV10-1 and TRBJ1-4; D is possibly TRBD1 (5 bases). The CDR3 is 16 residues long. The ends were cut back, 3 bases at V and 8 bases at J, with 19 bases in the middle. Per the germline V gene, CDR1 is WNHNN and CDR2 is SYGVQD (reference sequence). The CDR3 DNA reads as TGCGCCAGCAGTGATGGTCCGGGGACGGATCGAGAAAAACTGTTTTTT. Translating it yields CASSDGPGTDREKLFF.

V and J are TRBV27 and TRBJ2-1; 7 bases are shared with TRBD2. Germline trimming cut 3 bases from V and 6 bases from J; bases unmatched to any gene: 5. Germline V gene data show CDR1 as MNHEY and CDR2 as SMNVEV (reference sequence). The CDR3 extends over 14 amino acids. The CDR3 sequence: CASSFAGAGNEQFF. The CDR3 DNA sequence: TGTGCCAGCAGTTTCGCGGGAGCGGGCAATGAGCAGTTCTTC.

V usage is TRBV5-5 and J usage is TRBJ1-6; 7 bases agree with TRBD1. The V segment lost 3 bases and the J segment 10 bases; nucleotides outside the gene matches: 10. This CDR3 has 15 residues. Germline assignment: CDR1 SGHKS and CDR2 YYEKEE (reference sequence). The CDR3 DNA reads as TGTGCCAGCAGCTGGGTGCCGGGGACAGAATCACCCCTCCACTTT. Translated, it gives CASSWVPGTESPLHF.

The rearrangement joins TRBV28 to TRBJ2-3, with TRBD2 matching 9 bases. Per the germline V gene, CDR1 is MDHEN and CDR2 is SYDVKM. This CDR3 has 16 residues. V shed 1 base and J 3 bases; nucleotides not matched to a gene: 5. The CDR3 loop reads CASSLSPGLATDTQYF. The CDR3 DNA sequence: TGTGCCAGCAGTTTATCGCCGGGACTAGCAACAGATACGCAGTATTTT.

The chain employs TRBV11-3 and TRBJ2-7; the match to TRBD2 covers 10 bases. V dropped 5 bases and J dropped 4; count of bases not matched to a gene: 8. This CDR3 is 15 amino acids long. Germline CDR1 is SGHNT and CDR2 is YENEEA. The CDR3 spells CASSQGLAEGYEQYF. DNA for the CDR3: TGTGCCAGCAGCCAAGGACTAGCGGAAGGGTACGAGCAGTACTTC.

The chain employs TRBV2 and TRBJ2-3, with D perhaps TRBD2 (6 bases). Germline CDR1 SNHLY, CDR2 FYNNEI. V gave up 8 bases and J gave up 2 bases, with 11 bases separating them. The CDR3 contains 13 residues. CDR3 DNA sequence: TGTGCCAGCGGGGACTTTTACACAGATACGCAGTATTTT. Translation: CASGDFYTDTQYF. The whole variable domain, remainder taken from reference TRBV2 and TRBJ2-3, is EPEVTQTPSHQVTQMGQEVILRCVPISNHLYFYWYRQILGQKVEFLVSFYNNEISEKSEIFDDQFSVERPDGSNFTLKIRSTKLEDSAMYFCASGDFYTDTQYFGPGTRLTVL.

This clone was seen just once. V is TRBV19 and J is TRBJ2-3; D unresolved. V was shortened by 5 bases and J by 0 bases, with 18 bases between the two germline ends. Per the germline V gene, CDR1 is LNHDA and CDR2 is SQIVND (reference sequence). This CDR3 contains 17 residues. This chain's CDR3 is CASSHSPLWGSTDTQYF. CDR3 DNA sequence: TGTGCCAGTAGTCATAGCCCCCTCTGGGGTAGCACAGATACGCAGTATTTT. Supplemented by reference TRBV19 and TRBJ2-3, the full variable domain reads DGGITQSPKYLFRKEGQNVTLSCEQNLNHDAMYWYRQDPGQGLRLIYYSQIVNDFQKGDIAEGYSVSREKKESFPLTVTSAQKNPTAFYLCASSHSPLWGSTDTQYFGPGTRLTVL.

The J gene is TRBJ1-2, the V gene TRBV7-2; D is undetermined. The CDR3 contains 15 residues. Germline CDR1 and CDR2: SGHTA and FQGNSA. The germline V and J ends were trimmed by 5 bases and 3 bases, with 16 bases remaining between them. Here the CDR3 reads CASSQTPAPDYGYTF. The CDR3 DNA follows: TGTGCCAGCAGCCAGACACCCGCACCTGACTATGGCTACACCTTC.

This clone was recorded once. The chain has TRBV7-8 and TRBJ2-1; 7 bases are shared with TRBD2. J lost 2 bases, V lost 4 bases, and 8 bases had no gene match. The CDR3 is 16 residues long. CDR1 is SGHVS, CDR2 FQNEAQ, per germline. DNA of the CDR3: TGTGCCAGCAGCTCCTGGAGCGGGACCACCTACAATGAGCAGTTCTTC. This sequence encodes CASSSWSGTTYNEQFF.